This T cell receptor (beta chain) was observed in a study of shared T cell receptors in the human thymus. TCRdb's table, derived via immunoSEQ multiplex PCR, lists solely in-frame clones and lacks some. Among some 660,000 clones listed, around 87% were seen once. CDR1 and CDR2 from the germline V gene are SGHVT and SQSDAQ. The CDR3 length is 16 residues. V shed 2 bases, J shed 5 bases, and the junction held 7 bases outside the gene matches. The same sample was also studied in work on human thymus T cells. Per that study: Donors were healthy Finnish babies undergoing corrective operations for congenital heart defects. Resections were taken during corrective heart surgery, and the thymus tissue came from these. V and J gene usage appeared biased in thymic and blood repertoires. Thymic repertoires from unrelated individuals overlapped highly, related research reported.

This rearrangement joins TRBV7-4 to TRBJ2-1; TRBD2 matches at 9 bases. Specimen: thymocytes. This TCR was sampled from a boy under three years old with a congenital heart defect. The CDR3 loop reads CASSLLASGDDNEQFF. The DNA for the CDR3 is TGTGCCAGCAGCTTACTGGCTAGCGGGGACGACAATGAGCAGTTCTTC.